This T cell receptor (beta chain) is drawn from a study of shared clonotypes between healthy human individuals. The study's findings and limits: Around 5.4% of naive CD4 clonotypes were common to a handful of donors.

CD4+ cell separation produced CD45RA+ naive and CD45RA-negative memory subsets. The V gene end was trimmed by 5 bases and the J gene end by 6 bases; junction bases not matched to a gene: 5. Germline-derived CDR1 and CDR2 are SGHNT and YENEEA. The CDR3 consists of 14 residues. Points on this clone: Its antigen is currently unknown.

TCRdb's table, derived via immunoSEQ multiplex PCR, lists solely in-frame clones and lacks some. The sample has over a million clones, roughly 97% seen once. The source material was naive CD4+ T cells sorted from blood. Indicated subset: CD45RA+ positively selected. The chain combines TRBV11-3 with TRBJ1-1; 11 bases are shared with TRBD1. This receptor was taken from a man in his thirties or forties in good health. The CDR3 coding sequence is TGTGCCAGCAGCCCCGGACAGGGGGCCGCTGAAGCTTTCTTT. Protein sequence: CASSPGQGAAEAFF.